The text below deals with one T cell receptor beta chain. Antigen unknown. This sample is part of a study of cytomegalovirus exposure and HLA in healthy donors. This cohort consisted of healthy bone marrow donors. The PCR had 60 Vbeta and 13 Jbeta primers. TCRdb's copy holds only in-frame clones and misses some; the assay was immunoSEQ multiplex PCR. Counted here are roughly 120,000 clones, around 77% occurring once; the ten biggest clones make up about 13%. The CDR3 is 14 residues long. Unmatched junction bases numbered 15, after V lost 8 bases and J lost 6 bases. Germline CDR1 is SQVTM and CDR2 is ANQGSEA. Study results and limitations: There were some public TCRs occurring in many donors, but most TCR sequences were rare. Accurate predictions that matched the HLA-A and HLA-B alleles of most subjects were reportedly made from TCR beta sequences. A later analysis appeared to link common viral pathogens to several of the most significant clusters.

This rearrangement joins TRBV29-1 to TRBJ1-2, with 7 bases identical to TRBD1. The sequence was collected from a woman in her 40s in good health and CMV-seropositive. Sequenced: PBMCs. In DNA, the CDR3 is TGCAGCCATACCCCGCGACAGGGATCTCATGGCTACACCTTC. Its translation: CSHTPRQGSHGYTF.